These 9 T cell receptor beta chains were all obtained from the same sample, sequenced in a study of T cell responses to AZD1222 COVID-19 vaccine. TCRdb's copy holds only in-frame clones and misses some; the assay was immunoSEQ multiplex PCR. This sample has around 140,000 clones; more than 90% occur once, and the top ten carry 1.9%. The sample in question was peripheral blood, obtained 28 days after the second AZD1222 dose. These receptors were obtained from an adult who received the AZD1222 COVID-19 vaccine.

The chain combines TRBV3-1 (or the pseudogene TRBV3-2) with TRBJ2-7; D possibly corresponds to TRBD2 (6 bases). The CDR3 length is 14 residues. V lost 5 bases to trimming and J lost 3 bases, with 14 bases between them. The germline CDR1 and CDR2 sequences are LGHDT and YNNKEL (reference sequence). The CDR3, as DNA: TGTGCCAGCAGCGCGATCTTGGGGGGCTACGAGCAGTACTTC. It encodes CASSAILGGYEQYF.

The rearrangement links TRBV11-3 to TRBJ2-4; D unclear. CDR3 length: 13 amino acids. Per the germline V gene, CDR1 is SGHNT and CDR2 is YENEEA. V dropped 3 bases and J dropped 3 bases, with 6 bases sitting between them. The CDR3 is CASSLTSKNIQYF. DNA for the CDR3: TGTGCCAGCAGCTTGACCAGCAAAAACATTCAGTACTTC.

The chain couples TRBV3-1 (or the pseudogene TRBV3-2) to TRBJ1-5; D unclear. Germline CDR1 reads LGHDT; CDR2 reads YNNKEL (reference sequence). Trimming removed 0 bases at V and 5 bases at J, with 5 bases between. This CDR3 is built from 13 residues. CDR3 DNA sequence: TGTGCCAGCAGCCAAGATGAGGATCAGCCCCAGCATTTT. Protein: CASSQDEDQPQHF.

The chain recombines TRBV7-2 with TRBJ1-1; a possible D gene is TRBD1 (6 bases). Trimming stripped 2 bases from V and 0 bases from J, with 13 bases between. This CDR3 is built from 16 residues. CDR1 SGHTA and CDR2 FQGNSA come from the germline V gene. The CDR3 DNA reads TGTGCCAGCAGCTTAAGGTTCGGACAGCTGAACACTGAAGCTTTCTTT. Its protein is CASSLRFGQLNTEAFF.

V is TRBV30 and J is TRBJ2-7, with 8 nucleotides matching TRBD2. The CDR3 has 13 residues. Germline CDR1 and CDR2: GTSNPN and SVGIG (reference sequence). The ends lost 4 bases at V and 4 bases at J; junction bases unmatched: 6. This CDR3 reads CAWMRGAAYEQYF. The CDR3 DNA follows: TGTGCCTGGATGCGGGGGGCGGCGTACGAGCAGTACTTC. Using reference TRBV30 and TRBJ2-7 for the parts outside the CDR3, the full variable domain is SQTIHQWPATLVQPVGSPLSLECTVEGTSNPNLYWYRQAAGRGLQLLFYSVGIGQISSEVPQNLSASRPQDRQFILSSKKLLLSDSGFYLCAWMRGAAYEQYFGPGTRLTVT.

V gene TRBV2 combines with J gene TRBJ2-1; D is unclear. CDR1 and CDR2 from the germline V gene are SNHLY and FYNNEI. Trimming removed 8 bases from V and 0 bases from J, with 11 bases in between. This CDR3 comprises 14 residues. CDR3: CASQAKSSYNEQFF. DNA of the CDR3: TGTGCCAGCCAAGCGAAAAGCTCCTACAATGAGCAGTTCTTC.

The genes are TRBV11-2 and TRBJ2-1; tentatively, D is TRBD1 (6 bases). Trimming stripped 5 bases from V and 7 bases from J, with 15 bases between. In germline, CDR1 is SGHAT, CDR2 FQNNGV. The CDR3 runs to 14 residues. DNA for the CDR3: TGTGCCAGCAGCATACCGTTACAGGGTAATGAGCAGTTCTTC. Translated, it gives CASSIPLQGNEQFF. The variable domain in full, with the rest retrieved from reference TRBV11-2 and TRBJ2-1, is EAGVAQSPRYKIIEKRQSVAFWCNPISGHATLYWYQQILGQGPKLLIQFQNNGVVDDSQLPKDRFSAERLKGVDSTLKIQPAKLEDSAVYLCASSIPLQGNEQFFGPGTRLTVL.

This chain uses TRBV4-1 with TRBJ1-5; D is unresolved. The germline V and J ends were trimmed by 0 bases and 1 base, with 19 bases remaining between them. The germline CDR1 and CDR2 sequences are MGHRA and YSYEKL. The CDR3 is 19 residues long. The CDR3 nucleotides are TGCGCCAGCAGCCAAGAGGGGTTCGGGAGAACGGGAAGCAATCAGCCCCAGCATTTT. Encoded protein: CASSQEGFGRTGSNQPQHF.

In nucleotides, the CDR3 is TGTGCCAGCTCAGTTCAGGACCCCCTTCAGGGGGAGCAGTACGTC. This gives the protein CASSVQDPLQGEQYV. The J gene is TRBJ2-7, the V gene TRBV18, with D possibly matching TRBD1 (6 bases). This CDR3 comprises 15 residues. V was clipped by 5 bases and J by 7 bases, with 21 bases between them. Germline CDR1 is KGHSH and CDR2 is LQKENI.